The clone carrying this T cell receptor beta chain was seen once. This specimen comes from a study of T cell changes during pregnancy in multiple sclerosis. TCRdb's copy holds only in-frame clones and misses some; the assay was immunoSEQ multiplex PCR. Found here are 78,000 or so clones, just over 90% of them singletons; the top ten hold 2.6%. The TCR comes from a female donor with multiple sclerosis, enrolled in a pregnancy study. Sequenced here: peripheral blood, sampled before pregnancy.

The CDR3 sequence: CASSLVTSYNEQFF. In nucleotides, the CDR3 is TGTGCCAGCAGTTTGGTGACTAGCTACAATGAGCAGTTCTTC. This chain connects TRBV28 to TRBJ2-1, with D perhaps matching TRBD2 (6 bases). V was clipped by 3 bases and J by 3 bases, with 9 bases between them. Germline values: CDR1 MDHEN, CDR2 SYDVKM. This CDR3 contains 14 residues. Full variable domain (outside the CDR3, taken from reference TRBV28 and TRBJ2-1): DVKVTQSSRYLVKRTGEKVFLECVQDMDHENMFWYRQDPGLGLRLIYFSYDVKMKEKGDIPEGYSVSREKKERFSLILESASTNQTSMYLCASSLVTSYNEQFFGPGTRLTVL.